This TCR beta chain stems from a study of blood T cell repertoires in COVID-19. This clone was seen more than once but under ten times. The CDR3 is 14 residues long. Germline-derived CDR1 and CDR2 are SGHNT and YENEEA. V was clipped by 1 base and J by 2 bases, with 7 bases between them. Patients from Seattle were sampled longitudinally, starting during active infection. Method: immunoSEQ multiplex PCR; TCRdb's copy keeps in-frame clones and lacks some. The table records around 160,000 clones, 75% to 90% of them present only once. The receptor comes from a woman aged 55-70 years with COVID-19, enrolled during active disease. The chain links TRBV11-3 to TRBJ2-3; TRBD2 is a possible D gene (5 bases). Sequences were obtained from peripheral blood. As DNA, the CDR3 is TGTGCCAGCAGCTTAGGAGGGATCACAGATACGCAGTATTTT. It codes for CASSLGGITDTQYF.